A single sample gave rise to the 16 T cell receptor beta chains below, sequenced in a study of T cell responses to AZD1222 COVID-19 vaccine. This table comes from immunoSEQ multiplex PCR, and its TCRdb copy is limited to in-frame clones, with some not included. The sample contains about 180,000 clones, 90% of which appear only once. The sequences come from peripheral blood, collected on day 0 of AZD1222 vaccination. These receptors came from an adult in good health.

The chain joins TRBV5-1 to TRBJ2-7; a weak D match, TRBD1 (5 bases). The CDR3 is 18 amino acids. The germline V gene encodes CDR1 SGHRS and CDR2 YFSETQ. V lost 2 bases, J lost 1 base, and 22 bases lay in between. This chain's CDR3 is CASSLGQGLITRSYEQYF. The CDR3 DNA reads TGCGCCAGCAGCTTAGGCCAGGGATTAATTACCAGGTCCTACGAGCAGTACTTC.

In this sample, this clone turned up a few times. This chain's CDR3 is CASSSYQRGTDTQYF. CDR3 nucleotide sequence: TGTGCCAGCAGTTCCTACCAGCGGGGCACAGATACGCAGTATTTT. The chain links TRBV6-2 or TRBV6-3 to TRBJ2-3, with D maybe TRBD2 (6 bases). The germline CDR1 and CDR2 sequences are MNHEY and SVGEGT. This CDR3 has 15 residues. The V end lost 4 bases, the J end lost 1 base, and 12 bases lay between the germline ends.

CDR3 nucleotide sequence: TGCAGCGTTGCTGGAGGGGGACAGGGTGGGGAAAAACTGTTTTTT. Translated, it gives CSVAGGGQGGEKLFF. The rearrangement uses TRBV29-1 and TRBJ1-4; 9 positions agree with TRBD1. The CDR3 has 15 amino acids. CDR1 is SQVTM and CDR2 is ANQGSEA in the germline V gene. V shed 4 bases and J 8 bases; nucleotides not matched to a gene: 11.

The chain combines TRBV6-2 or TRBV6-3 with TRBJ2-1; 9 bases fit TRBD1. This CDR3 is 16 amino acids long. The V gene end was trimmed by 5 bases and the J gene end by 4 bases; junction bases not matched to a gene: 9. Germline V lookup: CDR1 MNHEY, CDR2 SVGEGT. The DNA of the CDR3 is TGTGCCAGCAGTACTTGGGACAGGGTAGTATACAATGAGCAGTTCTTC. It encodes CASSTWDRVVYNEQFF.

The chain combines TRBV28 with TRBJ1-2; D is unresolved. CDR3 length equals 13 residues. The V end was cut by 5 bases, the J end by 8 bases, with 15 bases between. Germline V CDR1 and CDR2: MDHEN, SYDVKM. CDR3 bases: TGTGCCAGCAGTCCCCAGCCTAAAACAGGCTACACCTTC. Its translation is CASSPQPKTGYTF.

The V gene is TRBV5-1, the J gene TRBJ2-1, with a weak D call TRBD1 (6 bases). V gave up 0 bases and J gave up 4 bases, with 14 bases separating them. The CDR3 consists of 16 residues. CDR1 is SGHRS and CDR2 is YFSETQ in the germline V gene. The CDR3 reads CASSLATGGGYNEQFF. As DNA, the CDR3 is TGCGCCAGCAGCTTGGCGACAGGAGGAGGATACAATGAGCAGTTCTTC.

The rearrangement joins TRBV12-3 or TRBV12-4 to TRBJ2-2; a weak D match, TRBD2 (5 bases). There are 13 residues in the CDR3. Trimming shortened V by 3 bases and J by 4 bases, and 6 bases separated the two germline ends. CDR3 protein: CASSFRGTGELFF. CDR3 in DNA: TGTGCCAGCAGTTTCCGGGGCACCGGGGAGCTGTTTTTT.

This clone has just one count. V and J are TRBV4-1 and TRBJ1-4; TRBD1 matches at 9 bases. V dropped 4 bases and J dropped 4; count of bases not matched to a gene: 1. Germline V gene lookup returns CDR1 MGHRA and CDR2 YSYEKL. The CDR3 is made up of 14 amino acids. In nucleotides, the CDR3 is TGCGCCAGCAGCCGGGACAGGGTTAATGAAAAACTGTTTTTT. Residues: CASSRDRVNEKLFF.

The chain is built from TRBV11-3 and TRBJ2-1, with 8 nucleotides matching TRBD1. With V trimmed by 5 bases and J by 9 bases, 3 bases remained unmatched. The CDR3 is 12 residues long. CDR1 is SGHNT and CDR2 is YENEEA in the germline V gene. The CDR3 sequence: CASSQDRVEQFF. The DNA for the CDR3 is TGTGCCAGCAGCCAGGACAGGGTTGAGCAGTTCTTC.

This clone has only one observation. The chain employs TRBV6-5 and TRBJ1-2, with 8 positions matching TRBD1. Germline V gives CDR1 MNHEY, CDR2 SVGAGI. This CDR3 contains 13 residues. Losses at the gene ends were 6 bases for V and 8 bases for J; bases not matched to a gene: 8. CDR3 residues: CASRVGTGGGYTF. The CDR3 DNA reads TGTGCCAGCAGGGTAGGGACAGGAGGCGGCTACACCTTC.

This clone was observed a single time. The gene calls are TRBV7-2 and TRBJ2-3, with 7 bases identical to TRBD2. The CDR3 is 16 residues long. The V and J ends lost 2 bases and 5 bases, in that order; junction bases with no gene match: 10. CDR1 is SGHTA, CDR2 FQGNSA, per germline. The DNA of the CDR3 is TGTGCCAGCAGCTTAAGGCGGAGCTCGGGAGGAGATACGCAGTATTTT. This codes for CASSLRRSSGGDTQYF.

The CDR3 protein is CASRDFRGRTYEQYF. CDR3 bases: TGTGCCAGCAGAGATTTCAGGGGAAGGACCTACGAGCAGTACTTC. The V and J genes are TRBV27 and TRBJ2-7; D might be TRBD1 (6 bases). The CDR3 totals 15 residues. The germline CDR1 and CDR2 sequences are MNHEY and SMNVEV (reference sequence). Trimming pared 6 bases from V and 2 bases from J, leaving 17 bases between.

The CDR3 loop is CASSAQQGAGGELFF. The DNA for the CDR3 is TGTGCCAGCAGTGCCCAGCAGGGGGCTGGCGGGGAGCTGTTTTTT. The V and J genes are TRBV2 and TRBJ2-2; 8 nucleotides agree with TRBD1. V shed 4 bases, J shed 7 bases, and the junction held 8 bases outside the gene matches. The length of the CDR3 is 15 residues. Germline values: CDR1 SNHLY, CDR2 FYNNEI.

V is TRBV5-1 and J is TRBJ1-1, with 7 bases fitting TRBD1. CDR3 size: 15 residues. The junction had 14 bases not matched to a gene; V was cut back by 9 bases and J by 3 bases. Germline loops: CDR1 SGHRS, CDR2 YFSETQ. As DNA, the CDR3 is TGCGCCATGCAAACAGGGGCGAGTAAGGACACTGAAGCTTTCTTT. It encodes CAMQTGASKDTEAFF.

The chain uses TRBV12-3 or TRBV12-4 and TRBJ1-1; D remains ambiguous. This CDR3 is 11 amino acids long. The ends were cut back, 6 bases at V and 11 bases at J, with 13 bases in the middle. For the CDR3, the DNA is TGTGCCAGCAGCCAGACCCTAGGGGCTTTCTTT. The encoded protein is CASSQTLGAFF.

This clone occurred once. The V and J genes are TRBV6-2 or TRBV6-3 and TRBJ1-1; the D is unclear. The ends were cut back, 2 bases at V and 3 bases at J, with 13 bases in the middle. Per the germline V gene, CDR1 is MNHEY and CDR2 is SVGEGT. The CDR3 spans 15 residues. CDR3 loop: CASSYGVWQDTEAFF. CDR3 nucleotide sequence: TGTGCCAGCAGTTACGGTGTTTGGCAGGACACTGAAGCTTTCTTT.